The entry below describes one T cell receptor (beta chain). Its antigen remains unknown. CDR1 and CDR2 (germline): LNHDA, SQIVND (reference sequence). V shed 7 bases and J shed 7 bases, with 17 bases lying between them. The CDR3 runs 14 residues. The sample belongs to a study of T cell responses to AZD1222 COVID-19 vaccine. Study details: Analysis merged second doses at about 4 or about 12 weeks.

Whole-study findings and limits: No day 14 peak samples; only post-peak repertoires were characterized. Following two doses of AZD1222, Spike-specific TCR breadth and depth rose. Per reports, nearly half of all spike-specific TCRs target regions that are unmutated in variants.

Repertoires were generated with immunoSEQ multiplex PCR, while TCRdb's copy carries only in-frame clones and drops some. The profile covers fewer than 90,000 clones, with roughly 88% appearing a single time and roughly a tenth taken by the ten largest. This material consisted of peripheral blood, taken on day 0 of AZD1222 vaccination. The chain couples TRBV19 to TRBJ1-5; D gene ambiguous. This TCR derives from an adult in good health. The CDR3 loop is CASIKTGSRQPQHF. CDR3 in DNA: TGTGCCAGTATCAAGACGGGGTCCCGGCAGCCCCAGCATTTT.